This TCR beta chain was recorded in a study of cytomegalovirus exposure and HLA in healthy donors. Study-wide points: Within a later analysis, the majority of CMV-associated TCR beta chains appeared HLA-restricted. In a later analysis, at a false discovery rate of 0.05, fewer than 20,000 TCR beta sequences were associated with HLA alleles. Rare sequences made up most TCRs, while some public TCRs were found in many donors.

Nominally healthy donors provided the samples, though records likely missed some immune exposures. 13 Jbeta primers and 60 Vbeta primers were used for the PCR. TCRdb's copy holds only in-frame clones and misses some; the assay was immunoSEQ multiplex PCR. This table holds more than 90,000 clones, approximately 80% found once. Only a few counts were recorded for this clone. Its target is unknown. V trimming: 2 bases; J trimming: 12 bases; junction bases outside the gene matches: 15. The length of the CDR3 is 16 residues. Germline V gene lookup returns CDR1 MNHEY and CDR2 SVGAGI. The sequence was obtained from a woman aged 25 to 39 in good health and CMV-seronegative. The chain uses TRBV6-5 and TRBJ2-1; 8 bases align to TRBD1. Input material: PBMCs. CDR3 in amino acids: CASSYKPGTGSRGQFF. The CDR3 DNA reads as TGTGCCAGCAGTTACAAGCCCGGGACAGGAAGTAGAGGGCAGTTCTTC.